Following are 19 T cell receptor beta chains from one sample sequenced in a study of T-cell reconstitution after alpha-beta-depleted transplantation in children. Unique molecular identifiers were built into the TCRbeta library. TCRdb ran MiXCR on the PCR reads and lists one entry per CDR3 protein. The sample lists about 350,000 distinct CDR3 sequences, roughly 15% seen once, with roughly 40% in the top ten. The sample consisted of PBMCs, mostly from graft donor cells, taken 360 days after TCRalphabeta/CD19-depleted stem cell transplant. These receptors were collected from a male patient aged 2 to 9 who had a stem cell transplant for acute lymphoblastic leukemia, so the T cells may come from the graft donor.

V and J are TRBV29-1 and TRBJ2-3, with 11 bases identical to TRBD2. CDR1 is SQVTM and CDR2 is ANQGSEA in the germline V gene. The CDR3 runs 19 residues. After removal of 1 base from V and 3 bases from J, the junction contained 15 bases not matched to a gene. CDR3 sequence: CSVEGYPGTSGKMTDTQYF. The CDR3 DNA is TGCAGCGTTGAAGGGTACCCCGGGACTAGCGGAAAAATGACAGATACGCAGTATTTT.

This clonotype showed up many times. The chain joins TRBV7-9 to TRBJ2-1; D call uncertain. CDR3 length equals 10 residues. Trimming cost V 3 bases and J 8 bases, with 2 bases left between them. Germline V CDR1 and CDR2: SEHNR, FQNEAQ (reference sequence). DNA of the CDR3: TGTGCCAGCAGCTTTGATGAGCAGTTCTTC. This encodes CASSFDEQFF. The full variable domain, rest sourced from reference TRBV7-9 and TRBJ2-1, is DTGVSQNPRHKITKRGQNVTFRCDPISEHNRLYWYRQTLGQGPEFLTYFQNEAQLEKSRLLSDRFSAERPKGSFSTLEIQRTEQGDSAMYLCASSFDEQFFGPGTRLTVL.

This clonotype has at least ten counts. The chain joins TRBV13 to TRBJ2-3; 12 bases are shared with TRBD2. Per germline, CDR1 PRHDT and CDR2 FYEKMQ (reference sequence). With V trimmed by 0 bases and J by 1 base, 8 bases remained unmatched. The CDR3 is 19 amino acids. CDR3: CASSLGLTSGRRGTDTQYF. The CDR3 DNA reads TGTGCCAGCAGCTTAGGTCTCACTAGCGGGAGGAGAGGCACAGATACGCAGTATTTT.

The sample holds many counts of this clonotype. The rearrangement links TRBV29-1 to TRBJ2-1; no definite D call. This CDR3 spans 13 amino acids. The V gene's germline CDR1 is SQVTM and CDR2 ANQGSEA. The ends were cut back, 1 base at V and 0 bases at J, with 4 bases in the middle. Here the CDR3 reads CSVEAGSYNEQFF. CDR3 nucleotides: TGCAGCGTTGAAGCGGGCTCCTACAATGAGCAGTTCTTC.

This clonotype was found a few times. The genes are TRBV9 and TRBJ2-3; D not resolved. The CDR3 extends over 17 amino acids. Per the germline V gene, CDR1 is SGDLS and CDR2 is YYNGEE. V shed 4 bases and J shed 0 bases, with 18 bases lying between them. The CDR3 nucleotides read TGTGCCAGCAGCCAGCGTCTAGTGACAAGGAGCACAGATACGCAGTATTTT. It specifies CASSQRLVTRSTDTQYF.

This clonotype was counted only a few times. The gene calls are TRBV4-3 and TRBJ2-5; maybe TRBD1 (6 bases). Germline values: CDR1 LGHNA, CDR2 YSLEER. V was shortened by 3 bases and J by 2 bases, with 16 bases between the two germline ends. The CDR3 is 16 amino acids. CDR3 sequence: CASSQAPQGPQETQYF. In DNA, the CDR3 is TGCGCCAGCAGCCAGGCTCCACAGGGACCACAAGAGACCCAGTACTTC.

This clonotype has a handful of counts. This sequence joins TRBV4-1 and TRBJ2-7, with 8 bases identical to TRBD2. CDR1 and CDR2 (germline): MGHRA, YSYEKL. The V and J ends lost 0 bases and 6 bases, in that order; junction bases with no gene match: 10. This CDR3 has 16 amino acids. The CDR3 sequence: CASSQDPGLESGEQYF. The CDR3 DNA follows: TGCGCCAGCAGCCAAGACCCGGGACTAGAGTCGGGCGAGCAGTACTTC.

The V call is TRBV5-6, the J call TRBJ2-3; unclear D gene. This CDR3 is built from 14 residues. Germline V gene sequence: CDR1 SGHDT, CDR2 YYEEEE. V was trimmed by 5 bases and J by 2 bases, leaving 12 bases between them. The CDR3 DNA reads TGTGCCAGCAGTATGGAGCTCCTCACAGATACGCAGTATTTT. It codes for CASSMELLTDTQYF.

This clonotype was picked up a small number of times. The chain carries TRBV29-1 and TRBJ2-7, with TRBD1 as a possible D gene (7 bases). From germline, CDR1 is SQVTM and CDR2 ANQGSEA. With 6 bases removed from V and 3 bases from J, the gap between germline ends came to 21 bases. The CDR3 spans 15 residues. CDR3 coding DNA: TGCAGCGTCGTCAACGCGGGGCAGGGGGACTACGAGCAGTACTTC. Its protein product is CSVVNAGQGDYEQYF.

Only a few counts were recorded for this clonotype. The chain carries TRBV11-1 and TRBJ1-4; 8 nucleotides agree with TRBD1. The CDR3 covers 18 residues. CDR1 SGHAT and CDR2 FQDESV come from the germline V gene (reference sequence). Trimming cost V 0 bases and J 4 bases; bases outside gene matches: 10. CDR3 region: CASSLARFGTGVNEKLFF. The CDR3 DNA is TGTGCCAGCAGCTTAGCGAGGTTCGGGACAGGCGTTAATGAAAAACTGTTTTTT. Based on the CDR3 plus reference TRBV11-1 and TRBJ1-4, the full variable domain is EAEVAQSPRYKITEKSQAVAFWCDPISGHATLYWYRQILGQGPELLVQFQDESVVDDSQLPKDRFSAERLKGVDSTLKIQPAELGDSAMYLCASSLARFGTGVNEKLFFGSGTQLSVL.

The sample holds a few counts of this clonotype. The rearrangement joins TRBV12-5 to TRBJ2-2; D gene uncertain. V lost 7 bases, J lost 1 base, and 7 bases lay in between. The CDR3 is 13 amino acids. Germline V gene sequence: CDR1 LGHNT, CDR2 FRNRAP. This CDR3 is CASEEKNTGELFF. The CDR3 DNA sequence: TGTGCTAGTGAGGAGAAGAACACCGGGGAGCTGTTTTTT.

In this sample, this clonotype turned up a few times. The chain combines TRBV6-4 with TRBJ2-1; possibly TRBD2 for D (5 bases). This CDR3 region has 17 residues. The germline gives CDR1 MRHNA, CDR2 SNTAGT. V was shortened by 2 bases and J by 5 bases, with 19 bases between the two germline ends. For the CDR3, the DNA is TGTGCCAGCAGTGACCCCGGACTTGATGAGGGAGACAATGAGCAGTTCTTC. Translation: CASSDPGLDEGDNEQFF.

This clonotype was detected ten times or more. The chain combines TRBV7-6 with TRBJ2-7; 8 nucleotides align to TRBD2. CDR1 and CDR2 (germline): SGHVS, FNYEAQ. V lost 2 bases to trimming and J lost 5 bases; unmatched junction nucleotides: 14. The CDR3 spans 17 residues. The CDR3 DNA is TGTGCCAGCAGCTTATGGACCGGAGCGGGAGAGTCCCACGAGCAGTACTTC. Translation: CASSLWTGAGESHEQYF.

The rearrangement joins TRBV24-1 to TRBJ2-2; tentative D call: TRBD2 (5 bases). Per the germline V gene, CDR1 is KGHDR and CDR2 is SFDVKD. This CDR3 contains 14 residues. Trimming took 6 bases from V and 6 from J, leaving 13 bases between them. CDR3 region: CATSNLGGPGELFF. The CDR3 nucleotides are TGTGCCACCAGTAATCTCGGAGGTCCCGGGGAGCTGTTTTTT.

V and J are TRBV3-1 and TRBJ2-7; D is perhaps TRBD1 (5 bases). The germline V and J ends were trimmed by 0 bases and 2 bases, with 20 bases remaining between them. The CDR3 contains 18 residues. The germline CDR1 and CDR2 sequences are LGHDT and YNNKEL (reference sequence). This CDR3 is CASSQDSTGLLSAYEQYF. DNA for the CDR3: TGTGCCAGCAGCCAAGATAGTACAGGTCTTCTGTCTGCCTACGAGCAGTACTTC.

The chain carries TRBV6-2 or TRBV6-3 and TRBJ2-5; D remains ambiguous. With 1 base removed from V and 4 bases from J, the gap between germline ends came to 22 bases. This CDR3 is built from 18 residues. Per germline, CDR1 MNHEY and CDR2 SVGEGT. The CDR3 region is CASSYLSYAPLNRETQYF. The CDR3, as DNA: TGTGCCAGCAGTTACTTATCCTATGCCCCGTTGAATCGAGAGACCCAGTACTTC.

This clonotype was counted many times. This rearrangement joins TRBV12-3 or TRBV12-4 to TRBJ2-3; D gene uncertain. The CDR3 totals 14 residues. V was pared by 3 bases and J by 2 bases, with 9 bases between. CDR3 amino acids: CASSLPYPTDTQYF. The CDR3 DNA is TGTGCCAGCAGTTTGCCATATCCCACAGATACGCAGTATTTT.

This chain links TRBV2 with TRBJ1-1; a weak D match, TRBD1 (6 bases). From germline, CDR1 is SNHLY and CDR2 FYNNEI. V gave up 6 bases and J gave up 6 bases, with 17 bases separating them. There are 14 residues in the CDR3. The CDR3 DNA is TGTGCCAGCAGGACAGGTTCCTTGGTACCTGAAGCTTTCTTT. This codes for CASRTGSLVPEAFF.

This clonotype was counted a few times. The chain combines TRBV20-1 with TRBJ2-7; tentative D call: TRBD1 (5 bases). Germline CDR1 is DFQATT and CDR2 is SNEGSKA (reference sequence). The germline V and J ends were trimmed by 1 base and 2 bases, with 9 bases remaining between them. The CDR3 spans 13 residues. CDR3 nucleotide sequence: TGCAGTGCTAGAGTCAGGGCGACCTACGAGCAGTACTTC. It is translated as CSARVRATYEQYF.